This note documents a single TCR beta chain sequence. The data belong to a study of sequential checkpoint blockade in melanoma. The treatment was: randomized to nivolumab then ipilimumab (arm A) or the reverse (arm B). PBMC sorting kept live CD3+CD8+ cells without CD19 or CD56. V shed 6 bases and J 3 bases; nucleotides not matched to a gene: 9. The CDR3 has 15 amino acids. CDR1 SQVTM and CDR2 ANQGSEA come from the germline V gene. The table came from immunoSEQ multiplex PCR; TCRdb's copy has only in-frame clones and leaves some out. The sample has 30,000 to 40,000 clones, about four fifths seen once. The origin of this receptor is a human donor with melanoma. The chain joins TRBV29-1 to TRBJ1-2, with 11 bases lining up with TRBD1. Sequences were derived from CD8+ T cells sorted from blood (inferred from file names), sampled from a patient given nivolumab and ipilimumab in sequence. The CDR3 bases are TGCAGCGTGGGTGCCGGGGACAGGGGGGACTATGGCTACACCTTC. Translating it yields CSVGAGDRGDYGYTF.